This is a list of T cell receptor beta chains from one sample in a study of cytomegalovirus exposure and HLA in healthy donors. The table came from immunoSEQ multiplex PCR; TCRdb's copy has only in-frame clones and leaves some out. Of fewer than 120,000 clones in the sample, roughly three quarters are singletons; the top ten hold about 6.8%. The sample comprised PBMCs. The receptors were sampled from a man aged 30-40 years in good health and CMV-seropositive. Both conserved end residues are part of each CDR3.

V gene	J gene	CDR3 protein
TRBV2	TRBJ2-7	CASSETSGRRAVHEQYF
TRBV7-2	TRBJ1-1	CASTQGYTEAFF
TRBV9	TRBJ2-7	CASSPMTGSYEQYF
TRBV28	TRBJ2-7	CASSLAGDAYEQYF
TRBV5-4	TRBJ2-3	CASSLRGSTDTQYF
TRBV10-2	TRBJ2-7	CASSLLYEQYF
TRBV10-2	TRBJ2-1	CASSGWGGGAPLDEQFF
TRBV7-2	TRBJ1-1	CASSLPGVVTEAFF
TRBV19	TRBJ2-5	CASSIEVQVQETQYF
TRBV19	TRBJ1-5	CASKGDHSNQPQHF
TRBV5-1	.	CASSSKGDNRQFF
TRBV6-5	TRBJ2-2	CASSYSGLASTGELFF
TRBV19	TRBJ1-2	CASSPGTGFYGYTF
TRBV21-1	TRBJ1-2	CASSKTTGADYGYTF
TRBV6-1	TRBJ1-1	CASSAQPTGATTTTPAFF
TRBV30	TRBJ1-5	CAWSVSQGAHQPQHF
TRBV7-9	TRBJ2-3	CASSSGRDTDTQYF
TRBV19	TRBJ1-4	CASSTPGGAGEKLFF
TRBV5-8	TRBJ2-3	CASSIGLAETTTSTDTQYF
TRBV9	TRBJ1-2	CASAGQRYGYTF
TRBV12-5	TRBJ1-4	CASGLGTGNEKLFF
TRBV4-3	TRBJ2-1	CASSQDWGPSGATPPDEQFF
TRBV9	TRBJ2-7	CASSATEYEQYF
TRBV4-1	TRBJ2-1	CASSQGWATLNSEQFF
TRBV7-9	.	CASSPLRGSQAYEQYF
TRBV15	TRBJ2-5	CATSRDLAGIETQYF
TRBV5-1	TRBJ2-1	CASSLGHPNEQFF
TRBV5-8	TRBJ2-2	CASSLVISTGELFF
TRBV5-6	TRBJ1-3	CASSFGHRGYGNTIYF
TRBV2	TRBJ2-7	CASRGTARYEQYF
TRBV6-5	TRBJ1-2	CASSYSPGGLYGYTF
TRBV19	TRBJ2-7	CASSRTVNYEQYF
TRBV9	TRBJ2-3	CASSSSGGASDTQYF
TRBV5-1	TRBJ2-2	CASSRDSPDTGELFF
TRBV25-1	TRBJ2-7	CASSEKEGYSSHEQYF
TRBV28	TRBJ2-3	CASIWQGVRDTQYF
TRBV13	TRBJ2-7	CASSAGFRGFPYEQYF
TRBV10-3	TRBJ1-6	CAISESRQGLVF
TRBV4-2	TRBJ2-3	CASSQDRAGGSDTQYF
TRBV27	TRBJ2-1	CASSYLPVNEQFF
TRBV6-5	TRBJ2-7	CASSETVVGAGEQYF
TRBV4-2	.	CASSQEGRVGYEQYF
TRBV5-1	TRBJ2-1	CASSLRGAGLNEQFF
TRBV10-2	TRBJ2-1	CASREAGLYNEQFF
TRBV6-4	TRBJ2-3	CASSAGDTQYF
TRBV19	TRBJ2-5	CASRETGTPPGAQYF
TRBV7-2	TRBJ2-3	CASSLVTSSTDTQYF
TRBV12-5	.	CASGLVPGTGGYEQYF
TRBV6-1	TRBJ1-2	CASSGLNRVWDGYTF
TRBV2	TRBJ2-7	CASRKELYYEQYF